This T cell receptor (beta chain) was observed in a study of cytomegalovirus exposure and HLA in healthy donors. Donors counted as nominally healthy when sampled, yet unrecorded immune exposures were likely. The PCR contained 60 Vbeta and 13 Jbeta primers. TCRdb's copy holds only in-frame clones and misses some; the assay was immunoSEQ multiplex PCR. The sample includes 130,000 or so clones, around 83% of them seen just once. As to this clone: The antigen remains undetermined.

General observations from the study: TCR association rates varied by HLA locus in a later analysis, with DRB1 highest and HLA-C lowest. More clonal expansion characterized HLA-associated TCR beta chains than equally common others in a later analysis.

This CDR3 comprises 15 residues. J gave up 0 bases and V 8 bases, and 6 bases lay outside the gene matches. The V gene's germline CDR1 is LNHDA and CDR2 SQIVND (reference sequence). The genes are TRBV19 and TRBJ1-5; TRBD1 matches 8 bases. The TCR comes from a woman aged 18 to 35 in good health and CMV-seropositive. Specimen: PBMCs. As DNA, the CDR3 is TGTGCCAGTTCGGACAGGGCGACTAGCAATCAGCCCCAGCATTTT. Its translation: CASSDRATSNQPQHF.